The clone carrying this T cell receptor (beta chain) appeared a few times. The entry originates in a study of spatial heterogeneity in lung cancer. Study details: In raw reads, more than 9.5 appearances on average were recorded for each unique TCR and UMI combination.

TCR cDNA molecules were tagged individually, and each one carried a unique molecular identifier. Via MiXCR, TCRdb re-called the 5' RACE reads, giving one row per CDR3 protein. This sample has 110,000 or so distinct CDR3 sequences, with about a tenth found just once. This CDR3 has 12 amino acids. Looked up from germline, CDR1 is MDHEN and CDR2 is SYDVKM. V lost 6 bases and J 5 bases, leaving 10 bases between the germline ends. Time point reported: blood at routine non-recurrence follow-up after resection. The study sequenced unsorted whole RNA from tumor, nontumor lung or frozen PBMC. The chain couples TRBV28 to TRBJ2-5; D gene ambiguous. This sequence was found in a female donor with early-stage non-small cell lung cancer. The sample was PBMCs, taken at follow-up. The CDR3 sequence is CASSSYAETQYF. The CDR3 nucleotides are TGTGCCAGCAGCTCTTATGCGGAGACCCAGTACTTC.